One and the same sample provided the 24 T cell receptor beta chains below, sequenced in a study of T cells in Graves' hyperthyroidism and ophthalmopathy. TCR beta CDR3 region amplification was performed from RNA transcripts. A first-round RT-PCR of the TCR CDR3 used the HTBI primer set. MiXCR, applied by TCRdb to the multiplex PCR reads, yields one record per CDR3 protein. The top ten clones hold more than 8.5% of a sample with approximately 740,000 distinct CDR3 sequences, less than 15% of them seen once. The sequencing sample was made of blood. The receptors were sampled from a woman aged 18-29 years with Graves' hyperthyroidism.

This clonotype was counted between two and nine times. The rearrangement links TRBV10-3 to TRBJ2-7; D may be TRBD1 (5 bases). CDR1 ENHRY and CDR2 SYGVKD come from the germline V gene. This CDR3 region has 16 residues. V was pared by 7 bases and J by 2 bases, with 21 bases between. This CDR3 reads CAITPDPTSGTYEQYF. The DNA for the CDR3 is TGTGCCATCACCCCCGACCCGACCTCAGGGACCTACGAGCAGTACTTC.

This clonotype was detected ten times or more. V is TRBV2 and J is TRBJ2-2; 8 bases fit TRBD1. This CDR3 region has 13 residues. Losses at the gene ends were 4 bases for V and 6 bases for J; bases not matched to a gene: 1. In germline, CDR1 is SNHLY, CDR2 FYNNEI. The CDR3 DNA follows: TGTGCCAGCAGTGGGACAGGGCCCGGGGAGCTGTTTTTT. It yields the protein CASSGTGPGELFF.

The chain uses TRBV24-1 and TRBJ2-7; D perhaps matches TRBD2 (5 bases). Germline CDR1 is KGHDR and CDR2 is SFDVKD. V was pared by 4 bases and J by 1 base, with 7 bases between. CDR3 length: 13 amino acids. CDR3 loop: CATSDRLSYEQYF. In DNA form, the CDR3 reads TGTGCCACCAGTGACCGACTATCCTACGAGCAGTACTTC.

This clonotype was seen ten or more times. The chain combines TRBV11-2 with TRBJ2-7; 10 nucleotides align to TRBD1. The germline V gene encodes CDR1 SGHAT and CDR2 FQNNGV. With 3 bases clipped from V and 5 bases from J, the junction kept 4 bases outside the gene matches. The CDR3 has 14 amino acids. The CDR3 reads CASSFGTGVHEQYF. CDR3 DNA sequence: TGTGCCAGCAGCTTTGGGACAGGGGTACACGAGCAGTACTTC.

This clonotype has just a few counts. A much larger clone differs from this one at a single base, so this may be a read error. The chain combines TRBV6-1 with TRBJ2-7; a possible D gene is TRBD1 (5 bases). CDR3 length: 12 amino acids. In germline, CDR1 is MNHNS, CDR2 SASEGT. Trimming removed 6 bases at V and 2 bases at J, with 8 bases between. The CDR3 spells CASSRTPYEQYF. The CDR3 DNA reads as TGTGCCAGCAGCAGGACACCCTACGAGCAGTACTTC.

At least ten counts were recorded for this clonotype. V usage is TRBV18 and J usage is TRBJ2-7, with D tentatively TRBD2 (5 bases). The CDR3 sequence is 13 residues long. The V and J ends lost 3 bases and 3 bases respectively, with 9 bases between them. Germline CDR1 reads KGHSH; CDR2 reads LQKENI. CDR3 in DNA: TGTGCCAGCTCACCTCTAGACTACTACGAGCAGTACTTC. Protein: CASSPLDYYEQYF.

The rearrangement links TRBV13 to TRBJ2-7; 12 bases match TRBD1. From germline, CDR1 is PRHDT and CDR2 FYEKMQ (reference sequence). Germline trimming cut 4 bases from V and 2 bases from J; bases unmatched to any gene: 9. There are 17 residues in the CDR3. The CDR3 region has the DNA TGTGCCAGCAGCTACCGAACCGGGACAGGGGGCCCCTACGAGCAGTACTTC. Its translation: CASSYRTGTGGPYEQYF. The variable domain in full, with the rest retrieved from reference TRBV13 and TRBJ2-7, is AAGVIQSPRHLIKEKRETATLKCYPIPRHDTVYWYQQGPGQDPQFLISFYEKMQSDKGSIPDRFSAQQFSDYHSELNMSSLELGDSALYFCASSYRTGTGGPYEQYFGPGTRLTVT.

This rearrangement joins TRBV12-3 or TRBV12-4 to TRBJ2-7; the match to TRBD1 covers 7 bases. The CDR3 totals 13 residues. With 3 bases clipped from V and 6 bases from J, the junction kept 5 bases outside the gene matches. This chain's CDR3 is CASSFNRGLEQYF. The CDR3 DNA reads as TGTGCCAGCAGTTTTAACAGGGGCCTCGAGCAGTACTTC.

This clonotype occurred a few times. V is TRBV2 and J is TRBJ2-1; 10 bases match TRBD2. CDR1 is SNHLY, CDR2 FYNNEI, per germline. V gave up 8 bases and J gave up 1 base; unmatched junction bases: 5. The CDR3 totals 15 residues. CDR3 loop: CASHKAGGSYNEQFF. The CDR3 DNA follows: TGTGCCAGCCATAAAGCGGGAGGGTCCTACAATGAGCAGTTCTTC.

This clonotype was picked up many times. The CDR3 bases are TGTGCCAGCAGCCACGGACAGCTTGAAGCTTTCTTT. It codes for CASSHGQLEAFF. The chain is built from TRBV6-2 or TRBV6-3 and TRBJ1-1, with D tentatively TRBD1 (6 bases). V was trimmed by 6 bases and J by 7 bases, leaving 12 bases between them. Germline CDR1 reads MNHEY; CDR2 reads SVGEGT. This CDR3 comprises 12 residues.

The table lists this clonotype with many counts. DNA of the CDR3: TGTGCCAGCAGCGCCCGGGCCACTAGCGCTTACTCCTACAATGAGCAGTTCTTC. Its protein is CASSARATSAYSYNEQFF. The chain uses TRBV9 and TRBJ2-1, with 7 bases identical to TRBD2. Germline loops: CDR1 SGDLS, CDR2 YYNGEE. The CDR3 has 18 amino acids. V shed 3 bases and J 0 bases; nucleotides not matched to a gene: 12.

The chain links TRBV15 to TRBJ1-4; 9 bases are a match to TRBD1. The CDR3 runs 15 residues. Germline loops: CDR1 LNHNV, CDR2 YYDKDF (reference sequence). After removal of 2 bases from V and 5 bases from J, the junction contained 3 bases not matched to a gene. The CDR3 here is CATSRPGTGNEKLFF. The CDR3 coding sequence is TGTGCCACCAGCAGACCCGGGACAGGGAATGAAAAACTGTTTTTT.

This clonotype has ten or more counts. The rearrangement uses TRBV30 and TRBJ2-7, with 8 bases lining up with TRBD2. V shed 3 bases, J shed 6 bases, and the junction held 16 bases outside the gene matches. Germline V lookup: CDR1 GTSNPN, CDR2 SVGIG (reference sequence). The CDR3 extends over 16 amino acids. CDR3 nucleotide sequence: TGTGCCTGGAGGCCGGCTAGCGGGTTCAAAGGGTTCGAGCAGTACTTC. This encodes CAWRPASGFKGFEQYF.

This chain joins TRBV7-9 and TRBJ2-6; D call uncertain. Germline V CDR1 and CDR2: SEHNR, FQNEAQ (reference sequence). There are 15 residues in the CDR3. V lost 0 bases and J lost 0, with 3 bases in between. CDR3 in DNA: TGTGCCAGCAGCTTAGCCCTCTCTGGGGCCAACGTCCTGACTTTC. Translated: CASSLALSGANVLTF.

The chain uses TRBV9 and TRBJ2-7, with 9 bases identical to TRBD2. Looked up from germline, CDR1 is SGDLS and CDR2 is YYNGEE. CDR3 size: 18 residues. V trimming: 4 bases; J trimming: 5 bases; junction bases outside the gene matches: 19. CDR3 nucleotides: TGTGCCAGCAGCAGGCCGCGGCTCGGAGCGGGAGGCGCGAACGAGCAGTACTTC. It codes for CASSRPRLGAGGANEQYF.

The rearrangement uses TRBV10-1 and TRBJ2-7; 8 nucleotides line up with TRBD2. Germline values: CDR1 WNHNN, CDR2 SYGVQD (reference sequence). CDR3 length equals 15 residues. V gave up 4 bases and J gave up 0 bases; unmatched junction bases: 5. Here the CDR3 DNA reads TGCGCCAGCAGTGCCGGGAGGGGGGCCTCCTACGAGCAGTACTTC. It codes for CASSAGRGASYEQYF.

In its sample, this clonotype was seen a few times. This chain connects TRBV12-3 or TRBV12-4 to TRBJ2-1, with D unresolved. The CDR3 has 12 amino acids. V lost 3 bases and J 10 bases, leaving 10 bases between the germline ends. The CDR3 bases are TGTGCCAGCAGTTTCGGCGGAAGGGAGCAGTTCTTC. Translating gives CASSFGGREQFF.

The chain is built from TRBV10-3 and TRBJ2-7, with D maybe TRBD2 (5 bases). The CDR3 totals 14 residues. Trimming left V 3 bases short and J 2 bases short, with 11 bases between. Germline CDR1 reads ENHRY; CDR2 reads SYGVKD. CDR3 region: CAISDPGITYEQYF. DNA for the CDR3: TGTGCCATCAGTGACCCCGGGATAACCTACGAGCAGTACTTC.

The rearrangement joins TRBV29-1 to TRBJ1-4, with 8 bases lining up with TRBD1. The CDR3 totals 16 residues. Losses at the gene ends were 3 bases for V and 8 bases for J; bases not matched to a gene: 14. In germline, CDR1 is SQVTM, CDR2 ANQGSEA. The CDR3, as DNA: TGCAGCGTTGAGGGAAGCGGGCAGGGGGCGGGGGAAAAACTGTTTTTT. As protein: CSVEGSGQGAGEKLFF.

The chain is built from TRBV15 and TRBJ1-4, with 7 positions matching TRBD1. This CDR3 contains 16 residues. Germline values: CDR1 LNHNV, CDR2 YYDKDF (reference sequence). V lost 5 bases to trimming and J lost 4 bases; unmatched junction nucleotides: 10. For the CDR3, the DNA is TGTGCCACCAGCGCGCCCTTCCGGGACAGTAATGAAAAACTGTTTTTT. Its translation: CATSAPFRDSNEKLFF.

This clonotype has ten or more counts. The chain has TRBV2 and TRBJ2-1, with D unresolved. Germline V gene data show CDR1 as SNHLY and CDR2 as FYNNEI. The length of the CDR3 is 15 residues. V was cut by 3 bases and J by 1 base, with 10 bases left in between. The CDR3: CASSDSGQSYNEQFF. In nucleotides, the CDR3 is TGTGCCAGCAGTGATTCGGGTCAATCCTACAATGAGCAGTTCTTC.

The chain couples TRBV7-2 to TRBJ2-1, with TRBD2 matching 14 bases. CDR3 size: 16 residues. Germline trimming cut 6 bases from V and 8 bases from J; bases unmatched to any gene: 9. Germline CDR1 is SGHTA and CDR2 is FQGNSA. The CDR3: CASSVRLAGGPYEQFF. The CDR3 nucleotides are TGTGCCAGCAGTGTTCGACTAGCGGGAGGGCCCTATGAGCAGTTCTTC.

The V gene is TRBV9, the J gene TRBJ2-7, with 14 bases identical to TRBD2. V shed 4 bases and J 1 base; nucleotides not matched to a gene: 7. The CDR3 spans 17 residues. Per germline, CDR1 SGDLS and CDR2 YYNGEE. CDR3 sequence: CASSPRLAGGFSYEQYF. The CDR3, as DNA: TGTGCCAGCAGCCCCAGACTAGCGGGAGGGTTTTCCTACGAGCAGTACTTC.

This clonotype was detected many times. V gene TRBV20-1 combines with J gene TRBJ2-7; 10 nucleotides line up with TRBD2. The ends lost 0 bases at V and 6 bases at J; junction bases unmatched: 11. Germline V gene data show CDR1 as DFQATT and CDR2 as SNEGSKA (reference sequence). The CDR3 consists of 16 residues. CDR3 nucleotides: TGCAGTGCTAGAGATCTAAGGGCTAGCGGGAGTGGCGAGCAGTACTTC. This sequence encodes CSARDLRASGSGEQYF.